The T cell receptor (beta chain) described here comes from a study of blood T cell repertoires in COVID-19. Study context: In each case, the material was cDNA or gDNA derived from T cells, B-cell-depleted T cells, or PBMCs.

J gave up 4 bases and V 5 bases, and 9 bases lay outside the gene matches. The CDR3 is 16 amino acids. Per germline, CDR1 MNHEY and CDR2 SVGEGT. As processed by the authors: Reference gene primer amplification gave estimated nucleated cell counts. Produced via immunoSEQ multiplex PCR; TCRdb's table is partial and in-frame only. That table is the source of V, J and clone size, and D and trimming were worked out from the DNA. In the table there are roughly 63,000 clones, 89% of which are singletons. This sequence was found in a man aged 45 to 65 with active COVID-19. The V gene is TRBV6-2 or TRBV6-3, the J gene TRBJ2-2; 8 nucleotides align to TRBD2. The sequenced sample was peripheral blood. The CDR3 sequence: CASSIAGPRGTGELFF. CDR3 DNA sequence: TGTGCCAGCAGTATAGCGGGGCCCCGCGGCACCGGGGAGCTGTTTTTT.